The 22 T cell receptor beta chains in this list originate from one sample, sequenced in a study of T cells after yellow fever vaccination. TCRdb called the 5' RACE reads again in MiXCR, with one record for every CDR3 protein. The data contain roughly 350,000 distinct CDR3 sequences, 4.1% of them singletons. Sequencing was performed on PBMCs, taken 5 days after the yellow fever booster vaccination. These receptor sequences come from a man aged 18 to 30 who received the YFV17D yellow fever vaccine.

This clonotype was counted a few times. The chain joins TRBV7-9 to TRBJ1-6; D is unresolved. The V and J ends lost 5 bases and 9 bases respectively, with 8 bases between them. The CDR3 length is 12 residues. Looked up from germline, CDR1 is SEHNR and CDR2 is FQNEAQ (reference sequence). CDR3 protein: CASSQAASPLHF. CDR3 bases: TGTGCCAGCAGCCAAGCAGCTTCACCCCTCCACTTT. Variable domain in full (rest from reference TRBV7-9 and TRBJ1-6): DTGVSQNPRHKITKRGQNVTFRCDPISEHNRLYWYRQTLGQGPEFLTYFQNEAQLEKSRLLSDRFSAERPKGSFSTLEIQRTEQGDSAMYLCASSQAASPLHFGNGTRLTVT.

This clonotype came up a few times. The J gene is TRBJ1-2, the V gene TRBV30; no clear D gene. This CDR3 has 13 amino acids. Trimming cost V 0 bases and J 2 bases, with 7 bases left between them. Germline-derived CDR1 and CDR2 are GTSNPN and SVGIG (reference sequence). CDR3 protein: CAWSVRGNYGYTF. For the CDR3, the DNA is TGTGCCTGGAGTGTACGGGGAAACTATGGCTACACCTTC.

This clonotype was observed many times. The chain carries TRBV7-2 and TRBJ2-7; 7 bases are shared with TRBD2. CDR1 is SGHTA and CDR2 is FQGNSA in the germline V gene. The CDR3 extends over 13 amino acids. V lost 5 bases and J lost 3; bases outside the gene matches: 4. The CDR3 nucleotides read TGTGCCAGCAGCCGTGGGGGGGACTACGAGCAGTACTTC. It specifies CASSRGGDYEQYF.

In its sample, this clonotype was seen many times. The CDR3 reads CSAGSGWGMNTEAFF. CDR3 nucleotide sequence: TGCAGCGCCGGGTCGGGGTGGGGTATGAACACTGAAGCTTTCTTT. The chain is built from TRBV29-1 and TRBJ1-1; D remains ambiguous. The germline V gene has CDR1 SQVTM and CDR2 ANQGSEA. CDR3 length: 15 amino acids. V dropped 7 bases and J dropped 0 bases, with 18 bases sitting between them. Together with reference TRBV29-1 and TRBJ1-1, the CDR3 gives the full variable domain: SAVISQKPSRDICQRGTSLTIQCQVDSQVTMMFWYRQQPGQSLTLIATANQGSEATYESGFVIDKFPISRPNLTFSTLTVSNMSPEDSSIYLCSAGSGWGMNTEAFFGQGTRLTVV.

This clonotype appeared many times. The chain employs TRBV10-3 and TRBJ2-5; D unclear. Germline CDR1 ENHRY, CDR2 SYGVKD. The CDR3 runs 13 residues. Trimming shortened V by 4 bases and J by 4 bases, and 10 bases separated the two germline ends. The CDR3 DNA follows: TGTGCCATCAGTGTACCAATGGGAGAGACCCAGTACTTC. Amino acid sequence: CAISVPMGETQYF.

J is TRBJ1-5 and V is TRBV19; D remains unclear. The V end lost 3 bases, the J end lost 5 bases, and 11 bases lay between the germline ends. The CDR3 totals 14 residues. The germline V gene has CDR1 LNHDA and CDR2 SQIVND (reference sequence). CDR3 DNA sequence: TGTGCCAGTAGTATGTCGCGAAGGGATCAGCCCCAGCATTTT. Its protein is CASSMSRRDQPQHF.

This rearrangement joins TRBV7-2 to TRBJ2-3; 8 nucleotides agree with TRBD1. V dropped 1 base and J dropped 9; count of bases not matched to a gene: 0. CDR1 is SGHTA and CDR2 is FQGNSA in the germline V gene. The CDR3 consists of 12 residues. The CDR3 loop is CASSLDRGTQYF. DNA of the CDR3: TGTGCCAGCAGCTTAGACAGGGGGACGCAGTATTTT. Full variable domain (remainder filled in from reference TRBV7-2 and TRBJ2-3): GAGVSQSPSNKVTEKGKDVELRCDPISGHTALYWYRQSLGQGLEFLIYFQGNSAPDKSGLPSDRFSAERTGGSVSTLTIQRTQQEDSAVYLCASSLDRGTQYFGPGTRLTVL.

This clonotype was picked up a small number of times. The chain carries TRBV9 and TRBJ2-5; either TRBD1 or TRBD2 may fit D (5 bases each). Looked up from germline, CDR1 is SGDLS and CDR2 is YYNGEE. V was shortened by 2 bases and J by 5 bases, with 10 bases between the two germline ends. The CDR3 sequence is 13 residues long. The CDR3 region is CASSVSRDETQYF. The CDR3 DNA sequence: TGTGCCAGCAGCGTCAGCAGGGACGAGACCCAGTACTTC.

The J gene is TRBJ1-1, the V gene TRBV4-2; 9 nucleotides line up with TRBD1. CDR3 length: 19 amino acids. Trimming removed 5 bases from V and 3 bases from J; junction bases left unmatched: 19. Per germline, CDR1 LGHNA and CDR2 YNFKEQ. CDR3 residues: CASSARDREGRPEYTEAFF. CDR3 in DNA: TGTGCCAGCAGCGCACGGGACAGGGAAGGTCGCCCGGAGTACACTGAAGCTTTCTTT.

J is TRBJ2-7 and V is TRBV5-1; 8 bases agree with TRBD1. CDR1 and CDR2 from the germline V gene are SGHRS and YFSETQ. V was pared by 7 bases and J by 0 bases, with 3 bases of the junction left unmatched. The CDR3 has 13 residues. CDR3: CASGQGFSYEQYF. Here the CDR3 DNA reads TGCGCCAGCGGACAGGGCTTCTCCTACGAGCAGTACTTC.

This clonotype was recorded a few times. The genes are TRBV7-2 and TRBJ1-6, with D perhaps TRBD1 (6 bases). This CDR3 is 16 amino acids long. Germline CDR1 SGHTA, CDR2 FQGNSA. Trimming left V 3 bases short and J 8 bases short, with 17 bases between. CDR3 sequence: CASSFPPGVSYSPLHF. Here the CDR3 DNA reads TGTGCCAGCAGCTTCCCCCCAGGGGTTAGCTATTCACCCCTCCACTTT.

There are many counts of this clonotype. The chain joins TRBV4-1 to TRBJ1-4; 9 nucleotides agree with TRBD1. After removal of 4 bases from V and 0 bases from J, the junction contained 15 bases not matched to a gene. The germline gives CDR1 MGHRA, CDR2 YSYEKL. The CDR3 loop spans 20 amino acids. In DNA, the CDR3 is TGCGCCAGCAGCCGGACAGGGGACGCGATGGCATTTGCAACTAATGAAAAACTGTTTTTT. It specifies CASSRTGDAMAFATNEKLFF.

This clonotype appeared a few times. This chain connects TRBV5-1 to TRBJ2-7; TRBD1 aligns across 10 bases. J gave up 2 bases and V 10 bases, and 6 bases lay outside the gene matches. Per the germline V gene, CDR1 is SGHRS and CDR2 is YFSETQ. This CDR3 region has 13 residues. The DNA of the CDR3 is TGCGCCGGACAGGGGGGATCTGCCTACGAGCAGTACGTC. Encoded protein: CAGQGGSAYEQYV.

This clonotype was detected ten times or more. The CDR3 reads CASSLAGEGEAFF. In DNA, the CDR3 is TGTGCCAGCAGCTTAGCAGGGGAAGGTGAAGCTTTCTTT. V usage is TRBV7-9 and J usage is TRBJ1-1; tentative D call: TRBD1 (5 bases). Germline V CDR1 and CDR2: SEHNR, FQNEAQ (reference sequence). CDR3 length: 13 residues. Trimming cost V 0 bases and J 7 bases, with 9 bases left between them. Using reference TRBV7-9 and TRBJ1-1 for the parts outside the CDR3, the full variable domain is DTGVSQNPRHKITKRGQNVTFRCDPISEHNRLYWYRQTLGQGPEFLTYFQNEAQLEKSRLLSDRFSAERPKGSFSTLEIQRTEQGDSAMYLCASSLAGEGEAFFGQGTRLTVV.

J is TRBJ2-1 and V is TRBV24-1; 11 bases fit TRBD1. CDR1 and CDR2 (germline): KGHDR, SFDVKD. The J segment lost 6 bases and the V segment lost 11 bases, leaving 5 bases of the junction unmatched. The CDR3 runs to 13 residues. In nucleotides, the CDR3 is TGTGCCATCGGGACAGGGGGGATCAATGAGCAGTTCTTC. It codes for CAIGTGGINEQFF.

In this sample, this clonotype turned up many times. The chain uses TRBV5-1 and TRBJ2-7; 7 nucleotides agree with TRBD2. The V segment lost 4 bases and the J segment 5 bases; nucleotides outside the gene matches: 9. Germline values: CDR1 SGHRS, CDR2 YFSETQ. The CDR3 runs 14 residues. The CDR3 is CASSRSGGNNEQYF. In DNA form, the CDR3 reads TGCGCCAGCAGCCGATCCGGGGGGAACAACGAGCAGTACTTC.

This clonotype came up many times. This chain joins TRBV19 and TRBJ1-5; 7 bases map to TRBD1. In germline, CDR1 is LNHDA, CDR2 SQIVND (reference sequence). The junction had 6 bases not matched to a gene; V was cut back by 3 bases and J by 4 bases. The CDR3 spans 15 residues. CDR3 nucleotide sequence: TGTGCCAGTAGTATCACAGGGGCCAGAAATCAGCCCCAGCATTTT. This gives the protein CASSITGARNQPQHF.

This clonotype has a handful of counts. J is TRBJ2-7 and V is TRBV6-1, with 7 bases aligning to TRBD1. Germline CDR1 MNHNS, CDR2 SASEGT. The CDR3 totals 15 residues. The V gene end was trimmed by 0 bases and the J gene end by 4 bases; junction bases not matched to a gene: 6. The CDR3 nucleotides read TGTGCCAGCAGTGAAGCTTCGGCAGGGGGTTACGAGCAGTACTTC. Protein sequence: CASSEASAGGYEQYF.

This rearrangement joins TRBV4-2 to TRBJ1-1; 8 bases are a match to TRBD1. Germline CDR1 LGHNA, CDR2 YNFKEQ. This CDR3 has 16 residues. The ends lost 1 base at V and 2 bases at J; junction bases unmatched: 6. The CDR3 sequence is CASSQGQGMENTEAFF. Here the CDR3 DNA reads TGTGCCAGCAGCCAAGGACAGGGGATGGAAAACACTGAAGCTTTCTTT.

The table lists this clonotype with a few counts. CDR3 in amino acids: CASSLLSGGAADTQYF. DNA for the CDR3: TGTGCCAGCAGTCTTCTTAGCGGGGGGGCCGCAGATACGCAGTATTTT. V is TRBV27 and J is TRBJ2-3, with TRBD2 identical over 11 bases. J lost 4 bases, V lost 5 bases, and 8 bases had no gene match. CDR1 is MNHEY and CDR2 is SMNVEV in the germline V gene (reference sequence). The CDR3 is 16 amino acids.

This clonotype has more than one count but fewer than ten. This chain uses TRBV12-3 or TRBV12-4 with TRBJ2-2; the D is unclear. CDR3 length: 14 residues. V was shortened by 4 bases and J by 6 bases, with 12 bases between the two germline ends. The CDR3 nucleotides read TGTGCCAGCAGTTGGAGCGCACGACCCGGGGAGCTGTTTTTT. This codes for CASSWSARPGELFF.

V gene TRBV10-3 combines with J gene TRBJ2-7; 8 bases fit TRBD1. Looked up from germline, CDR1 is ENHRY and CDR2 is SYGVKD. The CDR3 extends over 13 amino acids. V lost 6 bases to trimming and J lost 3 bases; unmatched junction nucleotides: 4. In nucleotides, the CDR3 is TGTGCCATCAGCGTCGACAGGGGCTACGAGCAGTACGTC. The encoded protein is CAISVDRGYEQYV.